This TCR beta chain came from a study of blood T cell repertoires in COVID-19. At the level of the study: Samples taken during acute and convalescent COVID-19 were collected in the United States, Italy and Spain. PBMCs, B-cell-depleted T cells, or T cells were the source of the cDNA or gDNA that made up the material.

This CDR3 contains 14 residues. CDR1 SGHRS and CDR2 YFSETQ come from the germline V gene. The J segment lost 8 bases and the V segment lost 5 bases, leaving 8 bases of the junction unmatched. Methods used by the authors: Reference gene primer amplification yielded estimated nucleated cell counts. TCRdb keeps only in-frame clones here, not all; method: immunoSEQ multiplex PCR. The D gene and trimming were derived from the DNA, and the V and J assignments and clone size from that table. The sample carries some 200,000 clones, 80% to 85% recorded once. Regarding this clone: Different DNA sequences within this sample yield the same CDR3.

The source of this sequence is a human donor with acute or convalescent COVID-19. The donor label of this sample is uncertain. The sample taken for sequencing was peripheral blood. The chain recombines TRBV5-1 with TRBJ1-4, with 8 nucleotides matching TRBD1. CDR3 sequence (DNA): TGCGCCAGCAGTAGGGGACAGGATGAGGAAAAACTGTTTTTT. Amino acids: CASSRGQDEEKLFF. Filled out from reference TRBV5-1 and TRBJ1-4, the complete variable domain reads KAGVTQTPRYLIKTRGQQVTLSCSPISGHRSVSWYQQTPGQGLQFLFEYFSETQRNKGNFPGRFSGRQFSNSRSEMNVSTLELGDSALYLCASSRGQDEEKLFFGSGTQLSVL.